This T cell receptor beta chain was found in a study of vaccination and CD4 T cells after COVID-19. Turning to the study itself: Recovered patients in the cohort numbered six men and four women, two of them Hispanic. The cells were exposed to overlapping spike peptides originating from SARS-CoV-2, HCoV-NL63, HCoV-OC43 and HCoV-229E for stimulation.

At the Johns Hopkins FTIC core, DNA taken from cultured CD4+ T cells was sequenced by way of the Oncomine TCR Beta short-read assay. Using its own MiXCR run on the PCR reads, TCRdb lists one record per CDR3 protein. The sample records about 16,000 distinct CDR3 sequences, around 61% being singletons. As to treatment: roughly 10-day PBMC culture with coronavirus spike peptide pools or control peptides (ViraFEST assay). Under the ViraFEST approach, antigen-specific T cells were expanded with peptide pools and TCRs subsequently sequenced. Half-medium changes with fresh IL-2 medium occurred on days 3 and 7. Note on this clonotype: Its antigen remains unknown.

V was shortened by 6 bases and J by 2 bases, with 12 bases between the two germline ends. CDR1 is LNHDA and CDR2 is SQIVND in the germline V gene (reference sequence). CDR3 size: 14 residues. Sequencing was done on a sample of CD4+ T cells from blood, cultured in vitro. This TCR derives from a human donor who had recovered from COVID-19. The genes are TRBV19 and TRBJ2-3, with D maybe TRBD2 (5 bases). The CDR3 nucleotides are TGTGCCAGTAGCCTTAGCGACTACACAGATACGCAGTATTTT. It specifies CASSLSDYTDTQYF.